Each of the 18 T cell receptor beta chains below was sequenced from the same sample in a study of T-cell reconstitution after alpha-beta-depleted transplantation in children. Preparing the TCRbeta library involved the use of unique molecular identifiers. TCRdb recomputed calls from the PCR reads with MiXCR, one row per CDR3 protein. The table shows over 150,000 distinct CDR3 sequences, with approximately 6.8% occurring only once. Specimen: PBMCs from the stem cell graft donor, collected from the stem cell graft. These receptors originate from a human donor who donated a stem cell graft to a child with Wiskott-Aldrich syndrome.

This clonotype was picked up many times. CDR3 nucleotide sequence: TGTGCCAGCAGCCAAGATAGGGGACTAGCGGGGGAGCAGTTCTTC. Translation gives CASSQDRGLAGEQFF. The chain has TRBV4-2 and TRBJ2-1; 13 nucleotides match TRBD2. Germline V gene sequence: CDR1 LGHNA, CDR2 YNFKEQ. This CDR3 contains 15 residues. V lost 0 bases, J lost 10 bases, and 3 bases stayed unmatched.

This clonotype was recorded many times. The rearrangement links TRBV12-3 or TRBV12-4 to TRBJ1-2; D ambiguous. CDR3 length equals 14 residues. Trimming shortened V by 2 bases and J by 1 base, and 8 bases separated the two germline ends. CDR3 coding DNA: TGTGCCAGCAGTTTAACAGACCTTAACTATGGCTACACCTTC. As protein: CASSLTDLNYGYTF.

This clonotype came up many times. The gene calls are TRBV7-2 and TRBJ2-2; the D gene is possibly TRBD2 (5 bases). Per germline, CDR1 SGHTA and CDR2 FQGNSA. The length of the CDR3 is 15 residues. Trimming cost V 1 base and J 4 bases, with 10 bases left between them. CDR3 nucleotides: TGTGCCAGCAGCTTAGAGAGGGTCTCCACCGGGGAGCTGTTTTTT. This gives the protein CASSLERVSTGELFF.

This clonotype was picked up many times. The chain carries TRBV7-2 and TRBJ1-1, with 10 bases matching TRBD1. The V segment lost 1 base and the J segment 8 bases; nucleotides outside the gene matches: 4. Per the germline V gene, CDR1 is SGHTA and CDR2 is FQGNSA. This CDR3 is built from 14 residues. The CDR3 protein is CASSLVWTGGEAFF. CDR3 nucleotides: TGTGCCAGCAGCTTAGTATGGACAGGGGGAGAAGCTTTCTTT.

This clonotype occurred many times. The V call is TRBV15, the J call TRBJ2-3; TRBD2 aligns across 8 bases. This CDR3 has 15 residues. V dropped 9 bases and J dropped 3; count of bases not matched to a gene: 11. The germline CDR1 and CDR2 sequences are LNHNV and YYDKDF (reference sequence). CDR3 amino acids: CATSPLGRETDTQYF. The CDR3 DNA is TGTGCCACTTCTCCCCTCGGGAGGGAAACAGATACGCAGTATTTT.

This clonotype was seen many times. The chain uses TRBV12-3 or TRBV12-4 and TRBJ2-2, with D perhaps given as TRBD1 or TRBD2 (5 bases each). V was shortened by 6 bases and J by 2 bases, with 13 bases between the two germline ends. The CDR3 extends over 15 amino acids. The CDR3 sequence: CASSTGGHNTGELFF. CDR3 in DNA: TGTGCCAGCAGCACTGGGGGTCATAACACCGGGGAGCTGTTTTTT.

This clonotype was seen at least ten times. The V gene is TRBV12-3 or TRBV12-4, the J gene TRBJ1-3, with D unclear. With 5 bases removed from V and 4 bases from J, the gap between germline ends came to 9 bases. The CDR3 spans 13 residues. The CDR3 is CASSISQGNTIYF. In DNA form, the CDR3 reads TGTGCCAGCAGTATATCACAGGGAAACACCATATATTTT.

This clonotype has more than one count but fewer than ten. V gene TRBV5-1 combines with J gene TRBJ2-5, with TRBD1 as a possible D gene (5 bases). Trimming removed 5 bases from V and 0 bases from J, with 11 bases in between. From germline, CDR1 is SGHRS and CDR2 YFSETQ. This CDR3 spans 14 amino acids. CDR3 loop: CASSSAGYQETQYF. Written as DNA, the CDR3 is TGCGCCAGCAGTTCGGCAGGGTACCAAGAGACCCAGTACTTC.

In its sample, this clonotype was seen many times. V is TRBV10-3 and J is TRBJ1-2; maybe TRBD1 (5 bases). The length of the CDR3 is 14 residues. V lost 0 bases and J lost 7, with 12 bases in between. Germline values: CDR1 ENHRY, CDR2 SYGVKD. The CDR3 DNA sequence: TGTGCCATCAGTGAGTCAGATTCTGGGGGTGGCTACACCTTC. This gives the protein CAISESDSGGGYTF.

The rearrangement uses TRBV30 and TRBJ2-5; D uncertain. Germline values: CDR1 GTSNPN, CDR2 SVGIG (reference sequence). The CDR3 sequence is 13 residues long. The ends were cut back, 1 base at V and 1 base at J, with 7 bases in the middle. The CDR3 DNA reads TGTGCCTGGAGTGGCCGGATCCAAGAGACCCAGTACTTC. This gives the protein CAWSGRIQETQYF.

The gene calls are TRBV6-1 and TRBJ2-5, with D possibly matching TRBD2 (5 bases). Germline V gives CDR1 MNHNS, CDR2 SASEGT. The CDR3 is made up of 14 amino acids. The CDR3 region is CASREGWAAETQYF. The CDR3 DNA is TGTGCGAGCCGGGAAGGGTGGGCGGCAGAGACCCAGTACTTC.

The V gene is TRBV23-1, the J gene TRBJ2-3; TRBD1 aligns across 9 bases. TRBV23-1 is annotated as an ORF whose role is uncertain. The CDR3 is 13 residues long. The CDR3 reads CAFYRGQWDTQYF. In nucleotides, the CDR3 is TGCGCGTTCTACAGGGGGCAATGGGATACGCAGTATTTT.

Ten or more counts support this clonotype. The chain recombines TRBV6-2 or TRBV6-3 with TRBJ2-7; D unclear. The germline CDR1 and CDR2 sequences are MNHEY and SVGEGT. The V and J ends lost 5 bases and 0 bases respectively, with 8 bases between them. CDR3 length: 13 residues. This CDR3 reads CASSSRSSYEQYF. CDR3 in DNA: TGTGCCAGCAGTAGCAGGAGCTCCTACGAGCAGTACTTC.

This clonotype was counted at least ten times. V gene TRBV18 combines with J gene TRBJ2-7, with D possibly being TRBD1 (5 bases). Between the trimmed V and J ends, which lost 5 bases and 3 bases, there was a span of 14 bases. The germline V gene encodes CDR1 KGHSH and CDR2 LQKENI. The CDR3 loop spans 14 amino acids. For the CDR3, the DNA is TGTGCCAGCTCATCCAGACAGATGAACTACGAGCAGTACTTC. The encoded protein is CASSSRQMNYEQYF.

This clonotype has ten or more counts. This chain uses TRBV5-1 with TRBJ2-1; tentative D call: TRBD2 (7 bases). Germline CDR1 reads SGHRS; CDR2 reads YFSETQ. This CDR3 has 16 amino acids. V dropped 0 bases and J dropped 7 bases, with 17 bases sitting between them. The CDR3 DNA reads TGCGCCAGCAGCTTGGCCCTCGGGGGGCTAGGTAATGAGCAGTTCTTC. Amino acid sequence: CASSLALGGLGNEQFF. Filled out from reference TRBV5-1 and TRBJ2-1, the complete variable domain reads KAGVTQTPRYLIKTRGQQVTLSCSPISGHRSVSWYQQTPGQGLQFLFEYFSETQRNKGNFPGRFSGRQFSNSRSEMNVSTLELGDSALYLCASSLALGGLGNEQFFGPGTRLTVL.

This clonotype showed up many times. The chain links TRBV5-1 to TRBJ1-2; 11 bases are shared with TRBD1. CDR1 is SGHRS and CDR2 is YFSETQ in the germline V gene. V lost 4 bases, J lost 6 bases, and 8 bases stayed unmatched. The CDR3 loop spans 15 amino acids. The CDR3, as DNA: TGCGCCAGCAGCCCCGGACAGGGGGCGCGAGATGGCTACACCTTC. This sequence encodes CASSPGQGARDGYTF.

This clonotype has at least ten counts. The gene calls are TRBV27 and TRBJ1-2, with 8 bases matching TRBD1. CDR3 length: 14 amino acids. Germline V gives CDR1 MNHEY, CDR2 SMNVEV (reference sequence). With V trimmed by 3 bases and J by 8 bases, 8 bases remained unmatched. In nucleotides, the CDR3 is TGTGCCAGCAGTTTGTTACAGGGGGTAAGCGGCTACACCTTC. The encoded protein is CASSLLQGVSGYTF.

This clonotype has only a few counts. V and J are TRBV5-5 and TRBJ2-2, with unresolved D. The CDR3 is 15 residues long. The germline CDR1 and CDR2 sequences are SGHKS and YYEKEE (reference sequence). Trimming pared 1 base from V and 3 bases from J, leaving 10 bases between. CDR3 region: CASSLPAEYTGELFF. CDR3 sequence (DNA): TGTGCCAGCAGCTTGCCGGCAGAATACACCGGGGAGCTGTTTTTT. Full variable domain (rest looked up from reference TRBV5-5 and TRBJ2-2): DAGVTQSPTHLIKTRGQQVTLRCSPISGHKSVSWYQQVLGQGPQFIFQYYEKEERGRGNFPDRFSARQFPNYSSELNVNALLLGDSALYLCASSLPAEYTGELFFGEGSRLTVL.